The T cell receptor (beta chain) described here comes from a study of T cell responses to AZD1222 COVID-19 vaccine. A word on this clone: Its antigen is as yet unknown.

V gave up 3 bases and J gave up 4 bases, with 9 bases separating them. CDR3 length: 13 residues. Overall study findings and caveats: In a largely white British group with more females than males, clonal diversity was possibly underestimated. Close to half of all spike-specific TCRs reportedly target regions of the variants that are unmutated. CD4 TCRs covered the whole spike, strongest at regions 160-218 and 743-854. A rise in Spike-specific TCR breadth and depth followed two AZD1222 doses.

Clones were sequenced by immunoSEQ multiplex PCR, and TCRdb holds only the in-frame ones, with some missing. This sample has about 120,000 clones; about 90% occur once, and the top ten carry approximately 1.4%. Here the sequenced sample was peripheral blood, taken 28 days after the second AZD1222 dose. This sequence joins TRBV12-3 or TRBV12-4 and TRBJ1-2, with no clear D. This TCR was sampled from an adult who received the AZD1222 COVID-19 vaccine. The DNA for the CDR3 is TGTGCCAGCAGTTTCGGGAACCCCTATGGCTACACCTTC. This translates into CASSFGNPYGYTF.